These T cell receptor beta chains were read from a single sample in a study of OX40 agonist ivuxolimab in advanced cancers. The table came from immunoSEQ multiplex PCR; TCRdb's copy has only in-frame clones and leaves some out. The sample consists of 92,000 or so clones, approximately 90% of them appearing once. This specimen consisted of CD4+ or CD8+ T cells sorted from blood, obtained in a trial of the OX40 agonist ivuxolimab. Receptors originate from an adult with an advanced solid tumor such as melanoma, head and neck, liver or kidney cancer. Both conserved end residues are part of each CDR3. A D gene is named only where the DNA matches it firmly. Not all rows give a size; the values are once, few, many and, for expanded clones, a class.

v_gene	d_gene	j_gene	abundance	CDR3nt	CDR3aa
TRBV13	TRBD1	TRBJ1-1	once	TGTGCCAGTAGGACAGGGAACACTGAAGCTTTCTTT	CASRTGNTEAFF
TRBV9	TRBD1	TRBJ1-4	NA	TGTGCCAGCAGCGTAGACAGGGACAGCTATAATGAAAAACTGTTTTTT	CASSVDRDSYNEKLFF
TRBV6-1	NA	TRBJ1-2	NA	TGTGCCAGCAGTGAATTAGAGGGGTCCTCCTACACCTTC	CASSELEGSSYTF
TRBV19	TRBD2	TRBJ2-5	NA	TGTGCCAGTAGTAACCCCCGCCGGGGGGGCCGAGAGACCCAGTACTTC	CASSNPRRGGRETQYF
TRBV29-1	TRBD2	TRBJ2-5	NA	TGCAGCGTTGACCTACTAGCGGGAGATGGAACCCAGTACTTC	CSVDLLAGDGTQYF
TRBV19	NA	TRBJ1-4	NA	TGTGCCAGTAGTATAGGTTCGGGGGTAAGCGAAAAACTGTTTTTT	CASSIGSGVSEKLFF
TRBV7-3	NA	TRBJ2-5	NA	TGTGCCAGCAGCTTGGGGATCCAAGAGACCCAGTACTTC	CASSLGIQETQYF
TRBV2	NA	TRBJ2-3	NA	TGTGCCAGCAGCGCGGAGGTATCTAGCACAGATACGCAGTATTTT	CASSAEVSSTDTQYF
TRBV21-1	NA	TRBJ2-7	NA	TGTGCCAGCAGCAAACCCACGAATGAGGGTCGGCGGTACGAGCAGTACTTC	CASSKPTNEGRRYEQYF
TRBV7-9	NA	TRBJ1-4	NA	TGTGCCAGCAGTAGGAGAGATGAAAAACTGTTTTTT	CASSRRDEKLFF
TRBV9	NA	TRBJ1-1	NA	TGTGCCAGCAGCAAACGCGGGGGCCTTATGAACACTGAAGCTTTCTTT	CASSKRGGLMNTEAFF
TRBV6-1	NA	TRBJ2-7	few	TGTGCCAGCAGTGCGGGCAGGGGTAACGAGCAGTACTTC	CASSAGRGNEQYF
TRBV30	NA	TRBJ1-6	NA	TGTGCCTGGAGACAGGCTCTTAGTTCACCCCTCCACTTT	CAWRQALSSPLHF
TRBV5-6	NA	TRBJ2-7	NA	TGTGCCAGCAGCTTGGGGACTGGCGGCGAGCAGTACTTC	CASSLGTGGEQYF
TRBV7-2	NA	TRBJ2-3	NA	TGTGCCAGCAGCCCCGAAGAGAGCGGTAGCACAGATACGCAGTATTTT	CASSPEESGSTDTQYF
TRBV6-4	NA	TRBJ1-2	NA	TGTGCCAGCAGTGTCGGGGGCGACTACACCTTC	CASSVGGDYTF
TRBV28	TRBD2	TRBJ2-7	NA	TGTGCCAGCAGTTTGGCCGCCAGGGGACTAGCGGGAGGCGAGCAGTACTTC	CASSLAARGLAGGEQYF
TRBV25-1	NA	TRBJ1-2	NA	TGTGCCAGCAGTGAGACAGCGACCTATGGCTACACCTTC	CASSETATYGYTF
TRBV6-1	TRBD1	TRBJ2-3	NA	TGTGCCAGCAGTGGATCTTACAGGGGGACATTCACAGATACGCAGTATTTT	CASSGSYRGTFTDTQYF
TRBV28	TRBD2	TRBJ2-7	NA	TGTGCCAGCAGTTTAGGGACTAGCGGCTCCTACGAGCAGTACTTC	CASSLGTSGSYEQYF
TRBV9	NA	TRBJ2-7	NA	TGTGCCAGCAGCCCACAGGGAAGCTCCTACGAGCAGTACTTC	CASSPQGSSYEQYF
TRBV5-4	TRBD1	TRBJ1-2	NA	TGTGCCAGCAGCTTGGCGGGACAGGGACGGGACTATGGCTACACCTTC	CASSLAGQGRDYGYTF
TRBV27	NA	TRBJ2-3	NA	TGTGCCAGCAGGGATTTTGCGAGCACAGATACGCAGTATTTT	CASRDFASTDTQYF
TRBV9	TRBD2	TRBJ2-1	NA	TGTGCCAGCAGTCCAACGACTAGCGGGAGGGGTTCCTACAATGAGCAGTTCTTC	CASSPTTSGRGSYNEQFF
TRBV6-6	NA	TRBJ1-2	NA	TGTGCCAGCACTTCCTCAGGGCGAGGGCACTATGGCTACACCTTC	CASTSSGRGHYGYTF
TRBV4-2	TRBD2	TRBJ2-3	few	TGTGCCAGCAGCAATCTAGCGGGAGAGACAGATACGCAGTATTTT	CASSNLAGETDTQYF
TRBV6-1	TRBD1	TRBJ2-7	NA	TGTGCCAGCAGTGTATTAGGGACAGGGAGCTCCTACGAGCAGTACTTC	CASSVLGTGSSYEQYF
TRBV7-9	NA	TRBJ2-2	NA	TGTGCCAGCAGGGGGGGCGCCGGGGAGCTGTTTTTT	CASRGGAGELFF